The 14 T cell receptor beta chains below were found in one sample sequenced in a study of early T cells in non-severe SARS-CoV-2 infection. TCRdb re-derived calls from the 5' RACE reads in MiXCR, one entry per CDR3 protein. The sample comprises 35,000 to 40,000 distinct CDR3 sequences, approximately 9.9% of which are singletons, and roughly an eighth rests with the top ten. Material for sequencing was whole blood. Receptor source: an adult who was a healthcare worker with PCR-confirmed SARS-CoV-2 infection or an uninfected control (not recorded which).

This clonotype has a count of ten or more. The genes are TRBV2 and TRBJ2-5; D remains ambiguous. Germline V gene sequence: CDR1 SNHLY, CDR2 FYNNEI. Deletions cut 8 bases from V and 5 bases from J, with 9 bases between. This CDR3 is 11 amino acids long. The CDR3 coding sequence is TGTGCCAGCCAGATAACCGAGACCCAGTACTTC. Amino acid sequence: CASQITETQYF.

This clonotype has ten or more counts. The chain joins TRBV7-2 to TRBJ2-6, with 8 bases matching TRBD1. CDR1 and CDR2 (germline): SGHTA, FQGNSA. J lost 2 bases, V lost 5 bases, and 5 bases had no gene match. The CDR3 is 16 residues long. CDR3 protein: CASSPDRAPGANVLTF. The CDR3 DNA follows: TGTGCCAGCAGCCCGGACAGGGCGCCTGGGGCCAACGTCCTGACTTTC. Full variable domain (remainder filled in from reference TRBV7-2 and TRBJ2-6): GAGVSQSPSNKVTEKGKDVELRCDPISGHTALYWYRQSLGQGLEFLIYFQGNSAPDKSGLPSDRFSAERTGGSVSTLTIQRTQQEDSAVYLCASSPDRAPGANVLTFGAGSRLTVL.

This clonotype was detected many times. The V and J genes are TRBV1 and TRBJ1-2; whether TRBD1, the table's D call, matches the DNA was not checked. TRBV1 is assigned pseudogene status. CDR3 length: 13 amino acids. The DNA of the CDR3 is TGCACCAGCAGCCAGGGGGGGAGCTATGGCTACACCTTC. Translated, it gives CTSSQGGSYGYTF.

This sequence joins TRBV29-1 and TRBJ2-7; D is unresolved. The CDR3 extends over 13 amino acids. The V end was cut by 4 bases, the J end by 2 bases, with 12 bases between. Germline-derived CDR1 and CDR2 are SQVTM and ANQGSEA. The CDR3 protein is CSVVSSETYEQYF. The CDR3 coding sequence is TGCAGCGTTGTTTCATCCGAAACCTACGAGCAGTACTTC.

This clonotype was seen a single time. The chain employs TRBV6-6 and TRBJ2-7, with D unresolved. V was shortened by 5 bases and J by 6 bases, with 8 bases between the two germline ends. This CDR3 comprises 11 residues. Germline values: CDR1 MNHNY, CDR2 SVGAGI (reference sequence). The DNA of the CDR3 is TGTGCCAGCAGTACCGGATCCGAGCAGTACTTC. Amino acid sequence: CASSTGSEQYF.

The table lists this clonotype with many counts. The rearrangement links TRBV29-1 to TRBJ1-2, with D unresolved. The V end lost 4 bases, the J end lost 0 bases, and 12 bases lay between the germline ends. The CDR3 length is 14 residues. Germline V gene data show CDR1 as SQVTM and CDR2 as ANQGSEA. For the CDR3, the DNA is TGCAGCGTTGTGGGGTCCGCGGCTAACTATGGCTACACCTTC. Amino acid sequence: CSVVGSAANYGYTF. Full variable domain (missing parts from reference TRBV29-1 and TRBJ1-2): SAVISQKPSRDICQRGTSLTIQCQVDSQVTMMFWYRQQPGQSLTLIATANQGSEATYESGFVIDKFPISRPNLTFSTLTVSNMSPEDSSIYLCSVVGSAANYGYTFGSGTRLTVV.

This chain connects TRBV11-2 to TRBJ1-2; 7 bases map to TRBD1. The germline V gene encodes CDR1 SGHAT and CDR2 FQNNGV. The J segment lost 6 bases and the V segment lost 1 base, leaving 5 bases of the junction unmatched. There are 14 residues in the CDR3. The CDR3 here is CASSLGGGFDGYTF. The CDR3 bases are TGTGCCAGCAGCTTAGGAGGGGGCTTCGATGGCTACACCTTC.

A word on this clonotype: Just one base apart from a much larger clone, this may be a read error. This chain connects TRBV7-6 to TRBJ2-7; TRBD2 aligns across 15 bases. The germline CDR1 and CDR2 sequences are SGHVS and FNYEAQ. The CDR3 runs to 15 residues. The CDR3 DNA follows: TGTGTCAGCAGCTCGGGACTAGCGGGGGGTTACGAGCAGTACTTC. This translates into CVSSSGLAGGYEQYF.

In its sample, this clonotype was seen many times. The V and J genes are TRBV12-3 or TRBV12-4 and TRBJ2-1; tentative D call: TRBD1 (6 bases). The V and J ends lost 6 bases and 1 base respectively, with 13 bases between them. This CDR3 is 15 amino acids long. CDR3 protein: CASSPSTGSYNEQFF. The CDR3 DNA reads TGTGCCAGCAGCCCCTCAACAGGGTCCTACAATGAGCAGTTCTTC.

In its sample, this clonotype was seen many times. The chain uses TRBV29-1 and TRBJ2-5; no clear D gene. The CDR3 has 14 amino acids. Germline V gene sequence: CDR1 SQVTM, CDR2 ANQGSEA. Trimming took 8 bases from V and 0 from J, leaving 16 bases between them. Here the CDR3 reads CSSQTTLNQETQYF. CDR3 bases: TGCAGCTCCCAAACTACCTTGAACCAAGAGACCCAGTACTTC.

This clonotype was detected many times. The chain is built from TRBV2 and TRBJ2-7; weak D call: TRBD1 (6 bases). V lost 7 bases and J 2 bases, leaving 12 bases between the germline ends. Germline CDR1 SNHLY, CDR2 FYNNEI. The CDR3 has 13 residues. In DNA, the CDR3 is TGTGCCAGCAAGCGAGACAGGACCTACGAGCAGTACTTC. Translating it yields CASKRDRTYEQYF. Complete variable domain (other parts from reference TRBV2 and TRBJ2-7): EPEVTQTPSHQVTQMGQEVILRCVPISNHLYFYWYRQILGQKVEFLVSFYNNEISEKSEIFDDQFSVERPDGSNFTLKIRSTKLEDSAMYFCASKRDRTYEQYFGPGTRLTVT.

V usage is TRBV5-1 and J usage is TRBJ2-1; D call uncertain. Trimming stripped 7 bases from V and 0 bases from J, with 14 bases between. CDR1 and CDR2 (germline): SGHRS, YFSETQ. There are 15 residues in the CDR3. As DNA, the CDR3 is TGCGCCAGCCGCCCCCAACTGAGCTCCTACAATGAGCAGTTCTTC. Residues: CASRPQLSSYNEQFF.

This clonotype was counted many times. This rearrangement joins TRBV20-1 to TRBJ2-2, with TRBD2 matching 10 bases. Germline V CDR1 and CDR2: DFQATT, SNEGSKA (reference sequence). This CDR3 has 13 residues. J was trimmed by 6 bases and V by 6 bases; bases with no gene match: 4. The CDR3: CSANSGGSGELFF. CDR3 coding DNA: TGCAGTGCAAATAGCGGGGGGTCCGGGGAGCTGTTTTTT.

This clonotype showed up many times. V is TRBV7-9 and J is TRBJ1-1, with D perhaps TRBD1 (5 bases). CDR1 SEHNR and CDR2 FQNEAQ come from the germline V gene (reference sequence). The CDR3 extends over 14 amino acids. V lost 3 bases to trimming and J lost 5 bases, with 13 bases between them. CDR3 bases: TGTGCCAGCAGCTTCTCTCCGGGGGGAACTGAAGCTTTCTTT. Translating it yields CASSFSPGGTEAFF.